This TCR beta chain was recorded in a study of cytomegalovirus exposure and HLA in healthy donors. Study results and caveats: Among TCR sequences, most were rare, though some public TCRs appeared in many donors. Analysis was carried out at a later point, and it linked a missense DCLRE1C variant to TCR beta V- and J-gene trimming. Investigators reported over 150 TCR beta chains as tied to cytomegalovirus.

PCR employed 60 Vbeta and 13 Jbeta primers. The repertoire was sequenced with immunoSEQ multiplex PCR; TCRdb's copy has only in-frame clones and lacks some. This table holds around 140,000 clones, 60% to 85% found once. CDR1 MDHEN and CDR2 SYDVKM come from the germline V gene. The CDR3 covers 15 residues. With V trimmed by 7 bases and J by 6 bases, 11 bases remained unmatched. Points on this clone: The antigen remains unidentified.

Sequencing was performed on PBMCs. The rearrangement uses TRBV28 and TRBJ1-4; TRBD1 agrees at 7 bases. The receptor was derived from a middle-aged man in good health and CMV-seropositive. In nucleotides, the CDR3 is TGTGCCAGCATCAAACGAAACAGGGGCTATGAAAAACTGTTTTTT. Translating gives CASIKRNRGYEKLFF.